This paragraph reports one TCR beta chain. Its antigen is undetermined. The data stem from a study of response to subunit inactivated influenza vaccine. Overall study findings and caveats: Only a handful of new T cells, the authors suggested, are recruited with each seasonal influenza vaccination.

The germline V and J ends were trimmed by 3 bases and 1 base, with 17 bases remaining between them. The CDR3 covers 17 residues. Looked up from germline, CDR1 is SGHRS and CDR2 is YFSETQ. TCRdb reprocessed the RT-PCR reads with MiXCR, giving one entry per CDR3 protein. The sample lists 650,000 to 850,000 distinct CDR3 sequences, around 14% occurring once. The rearrangement joins TRBV5-1 to TRBJ2-4; tentatively, D is TRBD1 (6 bases). The TCR comes from a man aged 50 to 59 who received an inactivated influenza vaccine. Sample: PBMCs from blood, taken 14 to 15 days before vaccination. CDR3 bases: TGCGCCAGCAGCTGGGGGCCAGGGCCCTCGGCCAAAAACATTCAGTACTTC. Its translation is CASSWGPGPSAKNIQYF. Filled out from reference TRBV5-1 and TRBJ2-4, the complete variable domain reads KAGVTQTPRYLIKTRGQQVTLSCSPISGHRSVSWYQQTPGQGLQFLFEYFSETQRNKGNFPGRFSGRQFSNSRSEMNVSTLELGDSALYLCASSWGPGPSAKNIQYFGAGTRLSVL.